This T cell receptor beta chain was sequenced during a study of CD8 T cells in ankylosing spondylitis. This clonotype was seen many times. The antigen is not known. This CDR3 contains 12 residues. Germline-derived CDR1 and CDR2 are KGHDR and SFDVKD. The ends were cut back, 5 bases at V and 2 bases at J, with 5 bases in the middle. Study-level results: A number of the motif variants had already been described in reactive arthritis synovial fluid and blood.

One entry per CDR3 protein results from TCRdb running MiXCR on the 5' RACE reads. The data show 100,000 to 150,000 distinct CDR3 sequences, 7% seen once. The chain carries TRBV24-1 and TRBJ2-5, with D unresolved. Specimen: blood, either unsorted or a sorted T cell fraction (not recorded which). The TCR comes from a male donor with ankylosing spondylitis or in good health (not recorded which). Here the CDR3 DNA reads TGTGCCACCAGTGTATTACAAGAGACCCAGTACTTC. It encodes CATSVLQETQYF.